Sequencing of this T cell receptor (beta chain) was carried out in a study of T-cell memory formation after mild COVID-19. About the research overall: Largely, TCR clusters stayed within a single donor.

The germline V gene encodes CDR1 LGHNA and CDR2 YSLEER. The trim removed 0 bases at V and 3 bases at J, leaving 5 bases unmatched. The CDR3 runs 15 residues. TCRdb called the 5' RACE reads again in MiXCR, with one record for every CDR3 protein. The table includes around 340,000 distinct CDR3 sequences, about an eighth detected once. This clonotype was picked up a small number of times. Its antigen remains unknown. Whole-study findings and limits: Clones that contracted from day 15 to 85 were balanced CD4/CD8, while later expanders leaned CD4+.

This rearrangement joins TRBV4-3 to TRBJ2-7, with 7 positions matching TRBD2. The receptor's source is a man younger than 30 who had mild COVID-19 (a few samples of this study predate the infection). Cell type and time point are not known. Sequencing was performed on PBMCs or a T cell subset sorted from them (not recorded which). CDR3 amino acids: CASSQDPSGGYEQYF. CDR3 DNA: TGCGCCAGCAGCCAAGACCCTAGCGGAGGCTACGAGCAGTACTTC.